Below are 26 T cell receptor beta chains sequenced from a single sample in a study of T cell responses to AZD1222 COVID-19 vaccine. TCRdb's table, derived via immunoSEQ multiplex PCR, lists solely in-frame clones and lacks some. The profile shows fewer than 200,000 clones, roughly 87% of them singletons. This specimen was peripheral blood, taken 28 days after the second AZD1222 dose. Source of these receptors: an adult who received the AZD1222 COVID-19 vaccine.

The chain joins TRBV19 to TRBJ2-2; D gene unclear. Between the trimmed V and J ends, which lost 6 bases and 4 bases, there was a span of 6 bases. The length of the CDR3 is 12 residues. CDR1 LNHDA and CDR2 SQIVND come from the germline V gene (reference sequence). CDR3 residues: CASSTLTGELFF. The CDR3 DNA follows: TGTGCCAGTAGCACCCTCACCGGGGAGCTGTTTTTT.

This clone was observed a single time. This rearrangement joins TRBV2 to TRBJ2-7; 7 bases match TRBD1. The CDR3 is 13 amino acids. The V gene end was trimmed by 7 bases and the J gene end by 0 bases; junction bases not matched to a gene: 3. Germline V CDR1 and CDR2: SNHLY, FYNNEI. The CDR3 DNA sequence: TGTGCCAGCACAGGGGGTCGCTCCTACGAGCAGTACTTC. Protein sequence: CASTGGRSYEQYF.

CDR3 bases: TGTGCCAGCCCTGAGAGTCTAGCTTGGGGATTAGCGACCCAAGAGACCCAGTACTTC. Residues: CASPESLAWGLATQETQYF. The chain links TRBV5-8 to TRBJ2-5; TRBD2 is a possible D gene (5 bases). Germline V gene lookup returns CDR1 SGHTS and CDR2 YDEGEE. CDR3 size: 19 residues. V was cut by 7 bases and J by 1 base, with 29 bases left in between.

The chain employs TRBV5-1 and TRBJ1-4, with TRBD1 matching 7 bases. The CDR3 covers 16 residues. With V trimmed by 0 bases and J by 6 bases, 8 bases remained unmatched. CDR1 SGHRS and CDR2 YFSETQ come from the germline V gene. The CDR3 spells CASSLETGAGDEKLFF. As DNA, the CDR3 is TGCGCCAGCAGCTTGGAAACAGGGGCTGGAGATGAAAAACTGTTTTTT. The full variable domain, in which reference TRBV5-1 and TRBJ1-4 provide the parts outside the CDR3, is KAGVTQTPRYLIKTRGQQVTLSCSPISGHRSVSWYQQTPGQGLQFLFEYFSETQRNKGNFPGRFSGRQFSNSRSEMNVSTLELGDSALYLCASSLETGAGDEKLFFGSGTQLSVL.

The rearrangement links TRBV5-4 to TRBJ1-2; D possibly corresponds to TRBD1 (5 bases). The V end lost 4 bases, the J end lost 8 bases, and 15 bases lay between the germline ends. The CDR3 is 13 amino acids. The germline gives CDR1 SGHNT, CDR2 YYREEE (reference sequence). This chain's CDR3 is CASSLREGGGYTF. Here the CDR3 DNA reads TGTGCCAGCAGCCTCAGGGAGGGAGGCGGCTACACCTTC.

The chain couples TRBV11-2 to TRBJ1-6, with D hard to call. Deletions cut 4 bases from V and 7 bases from J, with 2 bases between. The CDR3 runs to 11 residues. The germline V gene has CDR1 SGHAT and CDR2 FQNNGV. DNA of the CDR3: TGTGCCAGCAGCTCAAATTCACCCCTCCACTTT. Its protein product is CASSSNSPLHF.

The chain uses TRBV11-2 and TRBJ2-2, with D hard to call. The CDR3 runs to 15 residues. Trimming pared 4 bases from V and 2 bases from J, leaving 11 bases between. Germline loops: CDR1 SGHAT, CDR2 FQNNGV. The CDR3 bases are TGTGCCAGCAGCTATTTACTTGAAAACACCGGGGAGCTGTTTTTT. Encoded protein: CASSYLLENTGELFF. The full variable domain, rest sourced from reference TRBV11-2 and TRBJ2-2, is EAGVAQSPRYKIIEKRQSVAFWCNPISGHATLYWYQQILGQGPKLLIQFQNNGVVDDSQLPKDRFSAERLKGVDSTLKIQPAKLEDSAVYLCASSYLLENTGELFFGEGSRLTVL.

V is TRBV2 and J is TRBJ1-3; possible D gene TRBD1, 5 bases. This CDR3 has 17 amino acids. V lost 0 bases to trimming and J lost 0 bases, with 12 bases between them. The V gene's germline CDR1 is SNHLY and CDR2 FYNNEI. CDR3 in DNA: TGTGCCAGCAGTGAAGCGGGACGGAGCCTCTCTGGAAACACCATATATTTT. Encoded protein: CASSEAGRSLSGNTIYF.

The CDR3 bases are TGTGCCAGCAGCCCCCGGACAGGCTCCTACGAGCAGTACTTC. This translates into CASSPRTGSYEQYF. This sequence joins TRBV7-2 and TRBJ2-7, with 7 positions matching TRBD1. CDR1 SGHTA and CDR2 FQGNSA come from the germline V gene. The CDR3 contains 14 residues. Trimming at V came to 5 bases and at J to 0 bases, leaving 4 bases not matched to a gene.

This sequence joins TRBV12-3 or TRBV12-4 and TRBJ1-3; D ambiguous. V was clipped by 8 bases and J by 1 base, with 6 bases between them. The CDR3 totals 12 residues. The CDR3 DNA follows: TGTGCCAGCCTTAGGTCTGGAAACACCATATATTTT. The encoded protein is CASLRSGNTIYF.

The genes are TRBV7-9 and TRBJ2-3; D could derive from TRBD1 or TRBD2 (5 bases each). V lost 5 bases, J lost 2 bases, and 14 bases lay in between. The CDR3 length is 15 residues. Germline CDR1 reads SEHNR; CDR2 reads FQNEAQ (reference sequence). CDR3 bases: TGTGCCAGCAGCCCCAGGGACCGACCCACAGATACGCAGTATTTT. Translating it yields CASSPRDRPTDTQYF.

Only a few counts were recorded for this clone. The CDR3 nucleotides are TGCAGCGTCACCAGGGGGATGAACACTGAAGCTTTCTTT. Protein: CSVTRGMNTEAFF. The chain employs TRBV29-1 and TRBJ1-1, with 7 bases identical to TRBD1. Germline CDR1 reads SQVTM; CDR2 reads ANQGSEA. The CDR3 has 13 amino acids. V shed 6 bases, J shed 0 bases, and the junction held 4 bases outside the gene matches.

The chain couples TRBV12-3 or TRBV12-4 to TRBJ2-3, with TRBD1 matching 7 bases. The CDR3 is 13 amino acids. V dropped 6 bases and J dropped 6; count of bases not matched to a gene: 6. The CDR3 protein is CASRPTGFDTQYF. The DNA of the CDR3 is TGTGCCAGCAGACCGACAGGGTTCGATACGCAGTATTTT.

V gene TRBV27 combines with J gene TRBJ1-1; D is unresolved. Trimming left V 1 base short and J 1 base short, with 7 bases between. Looked up from germline, CDR1 is MNHEY and CDR2 is SMNVEV (reference sequence). The CDR3 consists of 14 residues. CDR3 sequence reads: CASSLYAENTEAFF. The CDR3 nucleotides read TGTGCCAGCAGTTTATATGCGGAGAACACTGAAGCTTTCTTT.

The V and J genes are TRBV5-1 and TRBJ2-2; no clear D gene. V was pared by 3 bases and J by 3 bases, with 21 bases between. CDR1 and CDR2 (germline): SGHRS, YFSETQ. The CDR3 has 18 amino acids. CDR3 amino acids: CASSSPYPQITYTGELFF. Here the CDR3 DNA reads TGCGCCAGCAGCTCGCCTTACCCACAAATCACCTACACCGGGGAGCTGTTTTTT.

The chain links TRBV7-8 to TRBJ1-4; the D gene is possibly TRBD1 (5 bases). This CDR3 has 12 residues. The V and J ends lost 3 bases and 12 bases respectively, with 11 bases between them. CDR1 and CDR2 (germline): SGHVS, FQNEAQ. Here the CDR3 reads CASSLYTGELFF. CDR3 coding DNA: TGTGCCAGCAGCTTGTACACAGGAGAACTGTTTTTT. The whole variable domain, filled in from reference TRBV7-8 and TRBJ1-4, reads GAGVSQSPRYKVAKRGQDVALRCDPISGHVSLFWYQQALGQGPEFLTYFQNEAQLDKSGLPSDRFFAERPEGSVSTLKIQRTQQEDSAVYLCASSLYTGELFFGSGTQLSVL.

The rearrangement uses TRBV19 and TRBJ1-1, with a tentative D call TRBD1 (5 bases). This CDR3 contains 15 residues. Germline V gene data show CDR1 as LNHDA and CDR2 as SQIVND (reference sequence). Trimming cost V 3 bases and J 1 base, with 12 bases left between them. CDR3 protein: CASSIRQTPNTEAFF. CDR3 nucleotides: TGTGCCAGTAGTATCAGACAGACACCGAACACTGAAGCTTTCTTT.

The chain combines TRBV27 with TRBJ2-5, with 10 bases fitting TRBD1. The trim removed 3 bases at V and 5 bases at J, leaving 3 bases unmatched. Germline CDR1 and CDR2: MNHEY and SMNVEV (reference sequence). This CDR3 is built from 14 residues. CDR3 protein: CASSLDRGTETQYF. CDR3 DNA: TGTGCCAGCAGTTTGGACAGGGGGACGGAGACCCAGTACTTC.

The chain is built from TRBV9 and TRBJ2-3, with TRBD2 as a possible D gene (6 bases). The CDR3 loop spans 16 amino acids. V was pared by 0 bases and J by 2 bases, with 13 bases between. CDR1 is SGDLS and CDR2 is YYNGEE in the germline V gene. CDR3 in amino acids: CASSVAGGSYTDTQYF. CDR3 nucleotide sequence: TGTGCCAGCAGCGTAGCCGGGGGTTCCTACACAGATACGCAGTATTTT.

The chain is built from TRBV5-8 and TRBJ1-1; D remains ambiguous. In germline, CDR1 is SGHTS, CDR2 YDEGEE. V was trimmed by 2 bases and J by 4 bases, leaving 18 bases between them. CDR3 length: 16 residues. The CDR3 DNA follows: TGTGCCAGCAGCTTTATTCCCGGGGATATGACCACTGAAGCTTTCTTT. Translating gives CASSFIPGDMTTEAFF.

V usage is TRBV20-1 and J usage is TRBJ1-1; D not resolved. This CDR3 comprises 11 residues. Germline lookup yields CDR1 DFQATT and CDR2 SNEGSKA (reference sequence). In DNA form, the CDR3 reads TGCAGCGCCCTTGACCTGAGACGAGCTTTCTTT. Protein product: CSALDLRRAFF.

The chain employs TRBV30 and TRBJ2-3; tentatively, D is TRBD2 (6 bases). Germline V gene sequence: CDR1 GTSNPN, CDR2 SVGIG (reference sequence). Trimming left V 4 bases short and J 2 bases short, with 13 bases between. CDR3 length equals 14 residues. The DNA of the CDR3 is TGTGCCTGGACGGTTAGCGGACTCACAGATACGCAGTATTTT. Its translation: CAWTVSGLTDTQYF.

This chain connects TRBV7-9 to TRBJ2-2, with 8 nucleotides matching TRBD1. The trim removed 1 base at V and 7 bases at J, leaving 8 bases unmatched. The CDR3 has 16 amino acids. Germline values: CDR1 SEHNR, CDR2 FQNEAQ (reference sequence). The CDR3 region is CASSLVQGATHGELFF. The CDR3 nucleotides are TGTGCCAGCAGCTTAGTGCAGGGGGCTACCCACGGGGAGCTGTTTTTT.

V usage is TRBV13 and J usage is TRBJ2-7; no clear D gene. The CDR3 is 13 amino acids. Germline CDR1 reads PRHDT; CDR2 reads FYEKMQ (reference sequence). The V gene lost 2 bases and the J gene lost 5 bases, with 10 bases spanning the gap. The CDR3 loop is CASSLWGRDEQYF. CDR3 sequence (DNA): TGTGCCAGCAGCTTATGGGGAAGAGACGAGCAGTACTTC.

The V and J genes are TRBV9 and TRBJ2-5, with D unclear. The germline V and J ends were trimmed by 0 bases and 4 bases, with 7 bases remaining between them. The CDR3 is 13 residues long. The germline gives CDR1 SGDLS, CDR2 YYNGEE. CDR3 coding DNA: TGTGCCAGCAGCGTAGGGTGGCCAGAGACCCAGTACTTC. It yields the protein CASSVGWPETQYF.

The gene calls are TRBV7-8 and TRBJ1-2; no firm D call. The V end lost 2 bases, the J end lost 3 bases, and 10 bases lay between the germline ends. Per germline, CDR1 SGHVS and CDR2 FQNEAQ. The CDR3 consists of 14 residues. CDR3 bases: TGTGCCAGCAGCTTAAGCCCGAGGGACTATGGCTACACCTTC. Its translation is CASSLSPRDYGYTF.